This T cell receptor beta chain came from a study of blood T cell repertoires in COVID-19. About the research overall: Italy, Spain and the United States were the sources of the convalescent and acute COVID-19 samples. From T cells, B-cell-depleted T cells, or PBMCs came the material, which was cDNA or gDNA.

Seattle patients were enrolled while actively infected and followed longitudinally. Trimming took 5 bases from V and 4 from J; bases not matched to a gene: 4. Germline V lookup: CDR1 SGHTA, CDR2 FQGNSA. The CDR3 spans 14 residues. Original processing methods: Amplification of reference gene primers was used by the study to estimate nucleated cell counts. The assay was immunoSEQ multiplex PCR, and TCRdb's table has in-frame clones only and misses some. For V, J and clone size, that table is used; D and trimming come from the DNA. Here the sample spans around 170,000 clones, about 81% being singletons. Sequencing used peripheral blood. This TCR derives from a woman of 80 years or more with COVID-19, enrolled during active disease. The rearrangement links TRBV7-2 to TRBJ1-2, with TRBD1 identical over 10 bases. CDR3 loop: CASSPTGGAYGYTF. The CDR3 DNA reads as TGTGCCAGCAGCCCGACAGGGGGCGCCTATGGCTACACCTTC.